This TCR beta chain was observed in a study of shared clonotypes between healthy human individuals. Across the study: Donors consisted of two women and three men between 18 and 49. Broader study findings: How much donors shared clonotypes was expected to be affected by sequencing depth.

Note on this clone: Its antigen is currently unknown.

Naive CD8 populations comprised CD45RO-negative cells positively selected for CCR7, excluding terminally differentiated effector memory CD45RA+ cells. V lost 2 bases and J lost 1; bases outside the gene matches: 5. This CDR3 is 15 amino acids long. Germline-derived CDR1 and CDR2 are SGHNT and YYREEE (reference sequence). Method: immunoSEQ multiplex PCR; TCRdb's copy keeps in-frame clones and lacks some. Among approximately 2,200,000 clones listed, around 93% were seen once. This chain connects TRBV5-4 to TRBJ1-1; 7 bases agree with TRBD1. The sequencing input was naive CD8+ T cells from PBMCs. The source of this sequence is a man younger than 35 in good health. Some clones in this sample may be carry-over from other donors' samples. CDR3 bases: TGTGCCAGCAGCTTCCAGGGGGGTTGGAACACTGAAGCTTTCTTT. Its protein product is CASSFQGGWNTEAFF.